The rows below give T cell receptor beta chains drawn from one sample of a study of circulating CD8 cells and anti-PD-1 response in melanoma. TCRdb fed the reads into MiXCR, producing one record per CDR3 protein. The sample holds fewer than 2,500 distinct CDR3 sequences; 5% to 7.5% are singletons and the top ten take about 2.8%. Sequenced material: CD8+ T cells from PBMCs, taken at baseline or after one month of anti-PD-1 therapy (not recorded which). These receptors originate from a human donor with melanoma. Both conserved end residues are part of each CDR3. The D gene is left open where the match is weak. Not every row has a clone size; where given, it reads once, few, many or a size class.

j_call v_call clone_size d_call cdr3_nt cdr3_aa
TRBJ1-2 TRBV11-2 medium-sized - TGTGCCAGCAGCTTAGGTACAGACTATGGCTACACCTTC CASSLGTDYGYTF
TRBJ2-7 TRBV5-4 medium-sized - TGTGCCAGCAGCTGGGCAGAAACCTACGAGCAGTACTTC CASSWAETYEQYF
TRBJ1-2 TRBV28 - TRBD1 TGTGCCAGCAGTTCCCCAGGGGGTAATGGCTACACCTTC CASSSPGGNGYTF
TRBJ1-4 TRBV7-6 medium-sized TRBD1 TGTGCCAGCAGACATACGACAGGGGGAACTAATGAAAAACTGTTTTTT CASRHTTGGTNEKLFF
TRBJ1-2 TRBV27 medium-sized TRBD1 TGTGCCAGCAGTCAGGGGGTAGGCTACACCTTC CASSQGVGYTF
TRBJ1-5 TRBV27 - - TGTGCCAGCGGAAACAAGGGGCCCCAGCATTTT CASGNKGPQHF
TRBJ2-7 TRBV19 large TRBD2 TGTGCCAGTAGTCCCACCGGGACTATCTACGAGCAGTACTTC CASSPTGTIYEQYF
TRBJ2-7 TRBV7-9 medium-sized - TGTGCCAGCAGCCCCCAGTCGCGCGAGCAGTACTTC CASSPQSREQYF
TRBJ1-1 TRBV29-1 medium-sized - TGCAGCGTTGTTTCAGAGAACACTGAAGCTTTCTTT CSVVSENTEAFF
TRBJ2-3 TRBV20-1 few - TGCAGTGCTAGAGATATCTCGGGGGGCACAGATACGCAGTATTTT CSARDISGGTDTQYF
TRBJ2-7 TRBV27 medium-sized TRBD2 TGTGCCAGCAGTTATACCCAAGGGACTAGCGTACGTGAGCAGTACTTC CASSYTQGTSVREQYF
TRBJ2-2 TRBV27 - - TGTGCCAGCAGTCCCCAGGTGGGGTTCACCGGGGAGCTGTTTTTT CASSPQVGFTGELFF
TRBJ2-7 TRBV19 medium-sized - TGTGCCAGTAGTAACCCTCCAGGGGAGCAGTACTTC CASSNPPGEQYF
TRBJ2-1 TRBV12-3/TRBV12-4 medium-sized TRBD1 TGTGCCAGCAGTTTTGCGCCGACAGGGGGAGGGTACAATGAGCAGTTCTTC CASSFAPTGGGYNEQFF
TRBJ2-2 TRBV24-1 medium-sized TRBD1 TGTGCCACCAGTCCGGGACAGAAGTACACCGGGGAGCTGTTTTTT CATSPGQKYTGELFF
TRBJ2-2 TRBV15 - - TGTGCCACCAGCAGAGATCGAGGCACCGGGGAGCTGTTTTTT CATSRDRGTGELFF
TRBJ2-7 TRBV19 - - TGTGCCAGTAGTATGGGGGCTCCCTACGAGCAGTACTTC CASSMGAPYEQYF
TRBJ1-2 TRBV19 - - TGTGCCAGTAGTATAGATCCGGGCAGACCCTATGGCTACACCTTC CASSIDPGRPYGYTF
TRBJ2-5 TRBV11-2 medium-sized - TGTGCCAGCAGCTTAGAGGCGAACCAAGAGACCCAGTACTTC CASSLEANQETQYF
TRBJ1-1 TRBV3-1 medium-sized TRBD1 TGTGCCAGCAGCCATGGGGGACAGGGAGGCACTGAAGCTTTCTTT CASSHGGQGGTEAFF
TRBJ1-6 TRBV28 medium-sized TRBD1 TGTGCCAGCAGTTCAACAGGGGGCTGGTCACCCCTCCACTTT CASSSTGGWSPLHF
TRBJ2-1 TRBV20-1 medium-sized - TGCAGTGCTAGAGATGGGCCAGTAGAAGGGCAGTTCTTC CSARDGPVEGQFF
TRBJ2-7 TRBV7-2 medium-sized - TGTGCCAGCAGCTTAGTAGCGGCAATCTACGAGCAGTACTTC CASSLVAAIYEQYF
TRBJ1-5 TRBV19 medium-sized - TGTGCCAGTAGGGAGGGCGGACTGCCCCAGCATTTT CASREGGLPQHF
TRBJ2-3 TRBV2 large - TGTGCCATTATTCGGGAGACTACCACAGATACGCAGTATTTT CAIIRETTTDTQYF
TRBJ2-1 TRBV29-1 medium-sized - TGCAGCGTTGATAGACTAGAGGATTACAATGAGCAGTTCTTC CSVDRLEDYNEQFF
TRBJ1-6 TRBV29-1 medium-sized - TGCAGCGTTGGGTCGGGCCTTAATTCACCCCTCCACTTT CSVGSGLNSPLHF
TRBJ2-1 TRBV25-1 medium-sized - TGTGCCAGCAGTGTGACAGGGAGGGTTGAGCAGTTCTTC CASSVTGRVEQFF
TRBJ2-2 TRBV19 medium-sized - TGTGCCAGTGGACATAGTGTCACCGGGGAGCTGTTTTTT CASGHSVTGELFF
TRBJ2-1 TRBV2 medium-sized - TGTGCCAGCAGTGGGACAGACCTTCAGAATGAGCAGTTCTTC CASSGTDLQNEQFF
TRBJ2-1 TRBV19 large TRBD1 TGTGCCAGTAGTCTAGGGACAGGGGTTGTGGATGAGCAGTTCTTC CASSLGTGVVDEQFF
TRBJ1-1 TRBV12-5 medium-sized - TGTGCTAGTGGCCTCGATGATGGCATGAACACTGAAGCTTTCTTT CASGLDDGMNTEAFF
TRBJ1-5 TRBV28 medium-sized - TGTGCCAGCAGCTCCAGGGGTCTAGGTAATCAGCCCCAGCATTTT CASSSRGLGNQPQHF
TRBJ2-7 TRBV19 few - TGTGCCAGTAGTTTCGGGGGTTCCTACGAGCAGTACTTC CASSFGGSYEQYF
TRBJ2-7 TRBV27 medium-sized TRBD1 TGTGCCACCCGGACAGGCGACTACGAGCAGTACTTC CATRTGDYEQYF
TRBJ2-7 TRBV19 - - TGTGCCAGTAGTATCGGATTTTGGGGTCCCTACGAGCAGTACTTC CASSIGFWGPYEQYF
TRBJ2-7 TRBV28 medium-sized - TGTGCCAGCTGGAAGGGGTACGAGCAGTACTTC CASWKGYEQYF
TRBJ2-1 TRBV27 medium-sized TRBD1 TGTGCCAGCAGGCAAGTGACAGGGCTCATCGTCTATGAGCAGTTCTTC CASRQVTGLIVYEQFF
TRBJ2-7 TRBV27 medium-sized TRBD1 TGTGCCAGCAGTTTAACAGGGGGAAGCGCCTACGAGCAGTACTTC CASSLTGGSAYEQYF
TRBJ1-5 TRBV19 medium-sized - TGTGCCAGTAGTGAAGGGGTCAGCAATCAGCCCCAGCATTTT CASSEGVSNQPQHF
TRBJ2-5 TRBV5-6 few - TGTGCCAGCAGCTTGGTGGGGGCACGGGAAGAGACCCAGTACTTC CASSLVGAREETQYF
TRBJ2-7 TRBV19 large - TGTGCCAGTAGTGCGGGCACCCCCTACGAGCAGTACTTC CASSAGTPYEQYF